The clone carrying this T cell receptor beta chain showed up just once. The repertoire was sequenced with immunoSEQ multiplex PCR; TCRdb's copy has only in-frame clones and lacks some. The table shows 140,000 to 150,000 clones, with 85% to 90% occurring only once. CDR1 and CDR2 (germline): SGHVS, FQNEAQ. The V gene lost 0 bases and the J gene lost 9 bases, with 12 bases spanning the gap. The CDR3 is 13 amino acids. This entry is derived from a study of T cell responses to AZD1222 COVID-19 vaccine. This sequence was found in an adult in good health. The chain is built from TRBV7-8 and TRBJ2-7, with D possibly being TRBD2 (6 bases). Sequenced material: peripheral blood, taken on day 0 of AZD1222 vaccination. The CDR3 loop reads CASSLARGAGQYF. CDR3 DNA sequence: TGTGCCAGCAGCTTAGCGCGCGGGGCAGGGCAGTACTTC. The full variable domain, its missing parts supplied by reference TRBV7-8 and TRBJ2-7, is GAGVSQSPRYKVAKRGQDVALRCDPISGHVSLFWYQQALGQGPEFLTYFQNEAQLDKSGLPSDRFFAERPEGSVSTLKIQRTQQEDSAVYLCASSLARGAGQYFGPGTRLTVT.